The clone carrying this T cell receptor (beta chain) was seen a few times. Trimming removed 1 base from V and 8 bases from J, with 9 bases in between. The germline CDR1 and CDR2 sequences are MGHRA and YSYEKL. This CDR3 comprises 13 residues. This sample was included in a study of beta chain features in type 1 diabetes. Sequencing targeted expressed TCRB transcripts, as all isolated RNA had been reverse transcribed. Produced via immunoSEQ multiplex PCR; TCRdb's table is partial and in-frame only. The repertoire holds roughly 240,000 clones, around 14% seen once, with 0.025% to 0.03% in the top ten. This receptor was identified in a woman aged 40 to 49 in good health. V gene TRBV4-1 combines with J gene TRBJ1-5; D is unresolved. The sequencing sample was made of naive CD4+ T cells from blood. The CDR3 DNA is TGCGCCAGCAGCCAAGTTTGGGGAGAGCCCCAGCATTTT. Translated: CASSQVWGEPQHF.